This T cell receptor beta chain was found in a study of blood T cell repertoires in COVID-19. The wider study: Some COVID-19 samples were acute and others convalescent; all came from the United States, Italy and Spain. In each case, the material was cDNA or gDNA derived from T cells, B-cell-depleted T cells, or PBMCs.

The CDR3 spans 16 residues. This clone was seen more than once but under ten times. Per the original data handling: Estimates of nucleated cell counts were drawn from the amplification of reference gene primers. The repertoire was sequenced with immunoSEQ multiplex PCR; TCRdb's copy has only in-frame clones and lacks some. The V and J calls and clone size are taken from that table; D and trimming were inferred from the DNA. The data contain over 250,000 clones, 86% of them singletons. Sequencing used peripheral blood. This sequence originates from a man between 40 and 49 years old who had recovered from COVID-19. V is TRBV21-1 and J is TRBJ1-5; the table calls TRBD1, which could not be checked here. TRBV21-1 is given as a pseudogene. For the CDR3, the DNA is TGTGCCAGCAGCAAATTAAAATGGAACAGGGTCCAGCCCCAGCATTTT. Residues: CASSKLKWNRVQPQHF.